This T cell receptor beta chain was recovered during a study of T-cell memory formation after mild COVID-19. In the study overall: Most TCR clusters belonged to a single donor.

Study outcomes and limitations: CD4/CD8 balance characterized clones contracting day 15 to 85, and CD4+ skew characterized later expanders. The appearance of some responding clones in pre-infection memory suggested that cross-reactive memory joined.

TCRdb re-derived calls from the 5' RACE reads in MiXCR, one entry per CDR3 protein. Of about 360,000 distinct CDR3 sequences listed, about an eighth were seen once; the top ten hold around 22%. On this clonotype itself: Its specificity is unknown.

The sequenced sample consisted of PBMCs or a T cell subset sorted from them (not recorded which). The sequence came from a man younger than 35 who had mild COVID-19 (a few samples of this study predate the infection). Cell type and time point are not known.

CDR3: CASSQEILAPGELFF. CDR3 coding DNA: TGCGCCAGCAGCCAAGAAATTCTGGCTCCCGGGGAGCTGTTTTTT. V gene TRBV4-3 combines with J gene TRBJ2-2; D gene uncertain. Trimming pared 0 bases from V and 6 bases from J, leaving 11 bases between. The CDR3 has 15 amino acids. CDR1 is LGHNA and CDR2 is YSLEER in the germline V gene.